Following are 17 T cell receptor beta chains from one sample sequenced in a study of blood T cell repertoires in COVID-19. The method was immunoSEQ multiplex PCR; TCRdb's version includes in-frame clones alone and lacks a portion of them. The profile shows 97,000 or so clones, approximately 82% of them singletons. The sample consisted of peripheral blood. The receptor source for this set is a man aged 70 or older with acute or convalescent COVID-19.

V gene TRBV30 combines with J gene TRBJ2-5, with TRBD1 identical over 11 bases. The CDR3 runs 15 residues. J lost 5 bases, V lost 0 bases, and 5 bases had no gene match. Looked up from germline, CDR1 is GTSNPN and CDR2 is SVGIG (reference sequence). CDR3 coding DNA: TGTGCCTGGAGTGTGCTGGGACAGGGGGGGGAGACCCAGTACTTC. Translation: CAWSVLGQGGETQYF.

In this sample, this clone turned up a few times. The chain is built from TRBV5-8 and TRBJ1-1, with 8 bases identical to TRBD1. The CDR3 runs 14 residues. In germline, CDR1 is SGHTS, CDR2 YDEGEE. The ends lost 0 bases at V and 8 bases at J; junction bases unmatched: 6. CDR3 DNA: TGTGCCAGCAGCTTGGTGCAGGGGGCAGCCGAAGCTTTCTTT. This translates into CASSLVQGAAEAFF.

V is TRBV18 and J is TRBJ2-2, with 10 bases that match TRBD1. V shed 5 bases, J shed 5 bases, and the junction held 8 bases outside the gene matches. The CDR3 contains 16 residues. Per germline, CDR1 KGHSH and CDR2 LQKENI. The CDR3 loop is CASSFYGQGGTGELFF. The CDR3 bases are TGTGCCAGCTCATTCTACGGACAGGGGGGGACCGGGGAGCTGTTTTTT.

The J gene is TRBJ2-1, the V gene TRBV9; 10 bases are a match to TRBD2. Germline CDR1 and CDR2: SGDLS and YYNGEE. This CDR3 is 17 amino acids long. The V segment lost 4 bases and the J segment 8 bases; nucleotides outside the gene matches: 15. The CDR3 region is CASSPFGAGGLSDEQFF. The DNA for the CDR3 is TGTGCCAGCAGCCCATTTGGAGCGGGGGGGCTTAGCGATGAGCAGTTCTTC.

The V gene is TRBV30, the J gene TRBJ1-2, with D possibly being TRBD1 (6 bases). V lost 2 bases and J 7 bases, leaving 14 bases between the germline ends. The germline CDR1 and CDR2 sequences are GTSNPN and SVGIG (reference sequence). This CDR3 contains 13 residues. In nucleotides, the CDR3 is TGTGCCTGGAGTCTGCAGGGGCAGTTTGGCTACACCTTC. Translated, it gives CAWSLQGQFGYTF.

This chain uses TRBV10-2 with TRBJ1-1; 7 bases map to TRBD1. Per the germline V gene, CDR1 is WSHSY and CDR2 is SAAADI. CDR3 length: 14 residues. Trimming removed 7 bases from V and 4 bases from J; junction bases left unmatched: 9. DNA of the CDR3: TGCGCCAGCATTCAGGACAGGCAATCCACTGAAGCTTTCTTT. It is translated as CASIQDRQSTEAFF.

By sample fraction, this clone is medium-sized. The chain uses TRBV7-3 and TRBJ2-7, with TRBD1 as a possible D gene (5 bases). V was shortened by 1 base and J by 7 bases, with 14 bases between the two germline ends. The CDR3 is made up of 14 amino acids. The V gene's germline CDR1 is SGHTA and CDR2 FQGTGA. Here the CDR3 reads CASSLSGRAEEQYF. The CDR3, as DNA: TGTGCCAGCAGCTTAAGTGGCAGGGCTGAGGAGCAGTACTTC.

CDR3 sequence (DNA): TGTGCCAGCAGTTATGAGGGGGTGGGGCCCCAGCATTTT. It specifies CASSYEGVGPQHF. The chain employs TRBV6-2 or TRBV6-3 and TRBJ1-5; maybe TRBD1 (6 bases). The CDR3 extends over 13 amino acids. Germline assignment: CDR1 MNHEY and CDR2 SVGEGT. V dropped 3 bases and J dropped 9 bases, with 12 bases sitting between them.

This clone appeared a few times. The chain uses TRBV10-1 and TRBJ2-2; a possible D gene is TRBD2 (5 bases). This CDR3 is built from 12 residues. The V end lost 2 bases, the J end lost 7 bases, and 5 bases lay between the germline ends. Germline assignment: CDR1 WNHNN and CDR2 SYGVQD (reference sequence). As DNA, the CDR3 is TGCGCCAGCAGTGAGACTAGCGGGGAGCTGTTTTTT. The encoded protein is CASSETSGELFF.

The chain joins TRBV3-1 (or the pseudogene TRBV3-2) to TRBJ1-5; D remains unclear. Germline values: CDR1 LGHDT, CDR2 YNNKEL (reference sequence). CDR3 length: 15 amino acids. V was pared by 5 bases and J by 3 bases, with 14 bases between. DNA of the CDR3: TGTGCCAGCAGCTTACGGGAGAACTTCAATCAGCCCCAGCATTTT. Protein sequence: CASSLRENFNQPQHF.

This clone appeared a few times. In nucleotides, the CDR3 is TGTGCCAGCAGCTTAATGGGGGACAGGCATGAAAAACTGTTTTTT. This encodes CASSLMGDRHEKLFF. The chain couples TRBV7-8 to TRBJ1-4; 8 bases line up with TRBD1. In germline, CDR1 is SGHVS, CDR2 FQNEAQ. J gave up 6 bases and V 2 bases, and 5 bases lay outside the gene matches. This CDR3 has 15 amino acids.

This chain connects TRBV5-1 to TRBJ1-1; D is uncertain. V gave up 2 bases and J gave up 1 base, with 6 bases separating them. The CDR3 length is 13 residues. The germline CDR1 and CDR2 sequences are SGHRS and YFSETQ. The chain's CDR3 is CASSFQANTEAFF. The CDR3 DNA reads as TGCGCCAGCAGCTTTCAGGCGAACACTGAAGCTTTCTTT.

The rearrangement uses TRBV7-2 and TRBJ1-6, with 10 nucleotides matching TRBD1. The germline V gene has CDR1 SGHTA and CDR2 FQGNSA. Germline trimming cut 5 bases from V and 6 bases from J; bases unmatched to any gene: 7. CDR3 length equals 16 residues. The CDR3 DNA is TGTGCCAGCAGCCTAGGACAGGGGGTGGGTAATTCACCCCTCCACTTT. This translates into CASSLGQGVGNSPLHF. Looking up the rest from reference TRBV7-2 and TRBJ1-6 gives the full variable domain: GAGVSQSPSNKVTEKGKDVELRCDPISGHTALYWYRQSLGQGLEFLIYFQGNSAPDKSGLPSDRFSAERTGGSVSTLTIQRTQQEDSAVYLCASSLGQGVGNSPLHFGNGTRLTVT.

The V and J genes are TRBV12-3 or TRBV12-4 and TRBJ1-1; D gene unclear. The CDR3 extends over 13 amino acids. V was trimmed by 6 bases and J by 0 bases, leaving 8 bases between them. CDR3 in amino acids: CASRTQMNTEAFF. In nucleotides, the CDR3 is TGTGCCAGCAGGACACAGATGAACACTGAAGCTTTCTTT.

CDR3: CASTEDSGVGGYTF. DNA of the CDR3: TGTGCCAGCACCGAGGACAGCGGGGTCGGTGGCTACACCTTC. The chain has TRBV7-9 and TRBJ1-2, with a weak D call TRBD1 (6 bases). V lost 7 bases and J lost 7, with 19 bases in between. Germline CDR1 and CDR2: SEHNR and FQNEAQ (reference sequence). CDR3 length: 14 residues.

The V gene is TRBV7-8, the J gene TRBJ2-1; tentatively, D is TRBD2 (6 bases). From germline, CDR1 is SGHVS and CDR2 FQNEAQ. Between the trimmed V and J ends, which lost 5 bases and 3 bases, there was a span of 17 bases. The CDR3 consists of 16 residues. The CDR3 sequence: CASSLGVAVNYNEQFF. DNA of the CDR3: TGTGCCAGCAGCCTCGGGGTAGCGGTTAACTACAATGAGCAGTTCTTC. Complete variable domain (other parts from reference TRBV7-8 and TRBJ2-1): GAGVSQSPRYKVAKRGQDVALRCDPISGHVSLFWYQQALGQGPEFLTYFQNEAQLDKSGLPSDRFFAERPEGSVSTLKIQRTQQEDSAVYLCASSLGVAVNYNEQFFGPGTRLTVL.

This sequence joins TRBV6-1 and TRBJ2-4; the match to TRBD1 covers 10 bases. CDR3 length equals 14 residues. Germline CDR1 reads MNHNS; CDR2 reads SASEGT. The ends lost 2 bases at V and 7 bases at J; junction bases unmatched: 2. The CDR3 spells CASSERDRGNIQYF. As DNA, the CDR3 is TGTGCCAGCAGTGAAAGGGACAGGGGCAACATTCAGTACTTC.